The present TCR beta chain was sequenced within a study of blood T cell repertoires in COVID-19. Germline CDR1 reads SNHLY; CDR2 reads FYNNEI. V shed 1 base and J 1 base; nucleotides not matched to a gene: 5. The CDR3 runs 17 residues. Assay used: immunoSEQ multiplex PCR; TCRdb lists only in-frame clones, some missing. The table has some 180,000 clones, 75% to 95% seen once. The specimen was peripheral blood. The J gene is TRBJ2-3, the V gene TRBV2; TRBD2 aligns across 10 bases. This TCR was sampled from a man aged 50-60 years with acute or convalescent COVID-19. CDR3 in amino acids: CASSEGWLAGGTDTQYF. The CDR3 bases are TGTGCCAGCAGTGAAGGGTGGCTAGCGGGGGGCACAGATACGCAGTATTTT.